The 3 T cell receptor beta chains below come from one sample, sequenced in a study of tumor-infiltrating lymphocytes in primary liver carcinoma. Starting material of 500 ng total RNA yielded TCR beta cDNA via a constant-region primer. Slightly modified ARM-PCR, run as three nested multiplex PCR rounds, produced the TCR beta libraries. TRBV1-TRBV30 forward and Cbeta reverse primers drove the first two roughly 10-cycle rounds. Via MiXCR, TCRdb re-called the multiplex PCR reads, giving one row per CDR3 protein. Among 90,000 to 150,000 distinct CDR3 sequences listed, around 65% were seen once. The study co-extracted DNA and RNA from 20-30 mg of unsorted bulk tissue. Sequences were obtained from tumor-adjacent normal liver tissue. These receptor sequences come from a woman aged 55-70 years with primary liver carcinoma and hepatitis B virus infection.

Remarks on this clonotype: The junction departs from the called germline gene at one end, perhaps through a read error. The chain recombines TRBV7-3 with TRBJ2-3; D is undetermined. Germline V gene lookup returns CDR1 SGHTA and CDR2 FQGTGA. There are 13 residues in the CDR3. CDR3: CASSLAKPDTQYF. In nucleotides, the CDR3 is TGTGCCAGCAGCTTGGCCAAACCAGATACGCAGTATTTC.

CDR3 in DNA: TGCAGTGCCAACCTACTCTTGGGACGCTCGCGTTACGAGCAGTACTTC. It yields the protein CSANLLLGRSRYEQYF. The chain joins TRBV20-1 to TRBJ2-7, with D perhaps matching TRBD1 or TRBD2 (5 bases each). This CDR3 comprises 16 residues. CDR1 is DFQATT, CDR2 SNEGSKA, per germline (reference sequence). V shed 6 bases and J shed 4 bases, with 25 bases lying between them.

As regards this clonotype: A single base separates this from a much larger clone, so it may be a read error. The CDR3: CASSFVGAGDKETQYF. The CDR3 bases are TGCGCCAGCAGCTTTGTAGGAGCGGGAGACAAGGAGACCCAGTACTTC. The chain combines TRBV5-1 with TRBJ2-5, with 8 bases lining up with TRBD2. The V segment lost 2 bases and the J segment 5 bases; nucleotides outside the gene matches: 11. CDR1 is SGHRS, CDR2 YFSETQ, per germline. The length of the CDR3 is 16 residues. The full variable domain, completed using reference TRBV5-1 and TRBJ2-5, is KAGVTQTPRYLIKTRGQQVTLSCSPISGHRSVSWYQQTPGQGLQFLFEYFSETQRNKGNFPGRFSGRQFSNSRSEMNVSTLELGDSALYLCASSFVGAGDKETQYFGPGTRLLVL.